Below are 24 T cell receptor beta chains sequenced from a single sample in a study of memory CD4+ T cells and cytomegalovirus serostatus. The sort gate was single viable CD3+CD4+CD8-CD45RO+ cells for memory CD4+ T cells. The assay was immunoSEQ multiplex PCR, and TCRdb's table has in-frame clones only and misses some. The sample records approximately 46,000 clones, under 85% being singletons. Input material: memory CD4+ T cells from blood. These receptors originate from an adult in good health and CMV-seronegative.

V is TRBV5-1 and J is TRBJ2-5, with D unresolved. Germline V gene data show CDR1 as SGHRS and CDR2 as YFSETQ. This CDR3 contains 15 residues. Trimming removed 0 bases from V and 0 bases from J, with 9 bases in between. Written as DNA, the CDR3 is TGCGCCAGCAGCTTGGCCGGTGGACACCAAGAGACCCAGTACTTC. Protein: CASSLAGGHQETQYF.

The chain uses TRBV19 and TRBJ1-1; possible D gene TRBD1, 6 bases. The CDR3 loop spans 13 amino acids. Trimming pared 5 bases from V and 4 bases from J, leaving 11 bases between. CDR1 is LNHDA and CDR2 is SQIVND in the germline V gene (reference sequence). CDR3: CASSPDRTTEAFF. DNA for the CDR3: TGTGCCAGTAGTCCGGACAGAACCACTGAAGCTTTCTTT.

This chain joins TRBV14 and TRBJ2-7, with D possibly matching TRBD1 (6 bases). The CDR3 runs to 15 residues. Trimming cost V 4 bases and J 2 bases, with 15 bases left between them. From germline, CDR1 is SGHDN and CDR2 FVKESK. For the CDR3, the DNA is TGTGCCAGCAGCCCCCTTACAGGGACCGCCTACGAGCAGTACTTC. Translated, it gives CASSPLTGTAYEQYF. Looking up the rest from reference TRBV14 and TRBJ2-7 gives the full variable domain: EAGVTQFPSHSVIEKGQTVTLRCDPISGHDNLYWYRRVMGKEIKFLLHFVKESKQDESGMPNNRFLAERTGGTYSTLKVQPAELEDSGVYFCASSPLTGTAYEQYFGPGTRLTVT.

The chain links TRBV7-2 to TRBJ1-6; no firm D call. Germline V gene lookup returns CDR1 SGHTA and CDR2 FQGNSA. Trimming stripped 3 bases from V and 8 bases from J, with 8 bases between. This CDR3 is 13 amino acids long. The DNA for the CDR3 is TGTGCCAGCAGCTTTGATGGGGATTCACCCCTCCACTTT. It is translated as CASSFDGDSPLHF.

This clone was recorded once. CDR3 protein: CSVGSSANTGELFF. The CDR3 DNA follows: TGCAGCGTTGGGAGCAGTGCTAACACCGGGGAGCTGTTTTTT. This rearrangement joins TRBV29-1 to TRBJ2-2; D call uncertain. Trimming shortened V by 4 bases and J by 2 bases, and 11 bases separated the two germline ends. The germline CDR1 and CDR2 sequences are SQVTM and ANQGSEA. CDR3 size: 14 residues.

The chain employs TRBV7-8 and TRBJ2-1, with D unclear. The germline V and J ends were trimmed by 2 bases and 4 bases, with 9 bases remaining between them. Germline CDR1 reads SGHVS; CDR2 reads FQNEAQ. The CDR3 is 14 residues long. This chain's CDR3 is CASSLMLDYNEQFF. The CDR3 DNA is TGTGCCAGCAGCTTAATGCTAGATTACAATGAGCAGTTCTTC.

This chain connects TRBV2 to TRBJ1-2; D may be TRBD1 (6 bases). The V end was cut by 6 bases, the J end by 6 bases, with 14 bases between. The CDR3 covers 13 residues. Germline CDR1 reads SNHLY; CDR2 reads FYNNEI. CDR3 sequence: CASSRGNTNGYTF. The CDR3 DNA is TGTGCCAGCAGCAGGGGTAACACGAATGGCTACACCTTC.

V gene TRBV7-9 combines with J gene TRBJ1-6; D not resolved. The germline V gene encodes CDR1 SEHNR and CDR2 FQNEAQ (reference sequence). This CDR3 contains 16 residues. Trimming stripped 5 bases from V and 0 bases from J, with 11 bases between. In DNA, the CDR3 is TGTGCCAGCAGCGCCCCCGGTCGCTCCTATAATTCACCCCTCCACTTT. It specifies CASSAPGRSYNSPLHF.

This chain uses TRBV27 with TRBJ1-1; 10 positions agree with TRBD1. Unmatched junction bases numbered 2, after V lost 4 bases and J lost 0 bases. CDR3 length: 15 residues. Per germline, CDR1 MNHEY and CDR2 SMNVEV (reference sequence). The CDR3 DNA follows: TGTGCCAGCAGTTCAGGGACAGGGGTGAACACTGAAGCTTTCTTT. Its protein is CASSSGTGVNTEAFF.

This CDR3 reads CASSKPGQGVADTQYF. DNA for the CDR3: TGTGCCAGCAGCAAACCGGGACAGGGGGTAGCAGATACGCAGTATTTT. The V gene is TRBV5-4, the J gene TRBJ2-3; 11 positions match TRBD1. CDR3 length equals 16 residues. The germline V gene has CDR1 SGHNT and CDR2 YYREEE (reference sequence). With V trimmed by 4 bases and J by 4 bases, 8 bases remained unmatched.

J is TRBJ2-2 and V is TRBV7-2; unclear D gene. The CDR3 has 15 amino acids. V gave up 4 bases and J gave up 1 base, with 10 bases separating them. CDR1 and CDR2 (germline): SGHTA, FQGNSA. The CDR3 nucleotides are TGTGCCAGCAGCTACGTCGCCCTGAACACCGGGGAGCTGTTTTTT. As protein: CASSYVALNTGELFF.

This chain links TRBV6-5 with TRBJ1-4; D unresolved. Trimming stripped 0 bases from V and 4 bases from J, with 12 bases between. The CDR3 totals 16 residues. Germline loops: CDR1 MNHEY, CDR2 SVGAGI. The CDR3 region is CASSYSGQVFNEKLFF. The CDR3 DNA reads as TGTGCCAGCAGTTACTCCGGGCAGGTCTTTAATGAAAAACTGTTTTTT.

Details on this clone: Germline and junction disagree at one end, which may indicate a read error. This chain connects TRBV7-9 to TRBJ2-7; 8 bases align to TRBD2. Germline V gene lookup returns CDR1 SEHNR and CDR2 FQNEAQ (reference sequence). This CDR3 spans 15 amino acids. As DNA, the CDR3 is TGTGTCAGCAGCTTAGACGGCGGGGGGTTCGACGAGCAGTACTTC. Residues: CVSSLDGGGFDEQYF. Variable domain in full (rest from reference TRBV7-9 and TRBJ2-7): DTGVSQNPRHKITKRGQNVTFRCDPISEHNRLYWYRQTLGQGPEFLTYFQNEAQLEKSRLLSDRFSAERPKGSFSTLEIQRTEQGDSAMYLCVSSLDGGGFDEQYFGPGTRLTVT.

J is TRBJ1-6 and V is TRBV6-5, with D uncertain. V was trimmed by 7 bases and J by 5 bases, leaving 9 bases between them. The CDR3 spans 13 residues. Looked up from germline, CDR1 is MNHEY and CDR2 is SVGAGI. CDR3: CASNRGHNSPLHF. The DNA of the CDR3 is TGTGCCAGCAATCGGGGTCATAATTCACCCCTCCACTTT.

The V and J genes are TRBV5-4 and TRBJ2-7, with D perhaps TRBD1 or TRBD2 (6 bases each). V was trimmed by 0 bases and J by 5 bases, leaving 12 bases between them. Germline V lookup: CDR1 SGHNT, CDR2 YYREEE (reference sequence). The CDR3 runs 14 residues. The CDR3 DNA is TGTGCCAGCAGCTTGGGGGGGGCAAGGGACGAGCAGTACTTC. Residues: CASSLGGARDEQYF.

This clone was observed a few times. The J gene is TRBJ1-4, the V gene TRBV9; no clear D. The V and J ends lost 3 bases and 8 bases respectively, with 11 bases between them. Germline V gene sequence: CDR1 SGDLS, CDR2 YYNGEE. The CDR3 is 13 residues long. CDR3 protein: CASSGGPREKLFF. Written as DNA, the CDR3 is TGTGCCAGCAGCGGGGGTCCTCGAGAAAAACTGTTTTTT.

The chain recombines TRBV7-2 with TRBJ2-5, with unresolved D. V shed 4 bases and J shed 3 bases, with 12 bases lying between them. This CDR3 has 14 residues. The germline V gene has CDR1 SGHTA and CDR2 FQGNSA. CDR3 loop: CASSYDHWKETQYF. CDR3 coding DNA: TGTGCCAGCAGCTACGACCATTGGAAAGAGACCCAGTACTTC.

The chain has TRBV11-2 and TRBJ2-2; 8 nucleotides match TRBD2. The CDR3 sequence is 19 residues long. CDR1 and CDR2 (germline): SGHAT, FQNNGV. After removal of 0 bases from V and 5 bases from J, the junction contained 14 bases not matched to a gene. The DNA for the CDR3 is TGTGCCAGCAGCTTAGATGCGGGGGGCCTCCGGCGGTATACCGGGGAGCTGTTTTTT. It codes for CASSLDAGGLRRYTGELFF.

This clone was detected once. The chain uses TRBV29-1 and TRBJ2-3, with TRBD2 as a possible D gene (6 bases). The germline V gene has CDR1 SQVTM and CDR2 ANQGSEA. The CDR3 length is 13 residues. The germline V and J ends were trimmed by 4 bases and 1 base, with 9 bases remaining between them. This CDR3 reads CSVAGLGTDTQYF. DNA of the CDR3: TGCAGCGTTGCGGGACTGGGCACAGATACGCAGTATTTT.

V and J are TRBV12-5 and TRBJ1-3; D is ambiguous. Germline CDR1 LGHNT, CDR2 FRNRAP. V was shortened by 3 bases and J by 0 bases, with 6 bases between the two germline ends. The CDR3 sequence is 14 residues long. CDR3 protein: CASGLDLSGNTIYF. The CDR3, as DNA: TGTGCTAGTGGTTTAGACCTCTCTGGAAACACCATATATTTT.

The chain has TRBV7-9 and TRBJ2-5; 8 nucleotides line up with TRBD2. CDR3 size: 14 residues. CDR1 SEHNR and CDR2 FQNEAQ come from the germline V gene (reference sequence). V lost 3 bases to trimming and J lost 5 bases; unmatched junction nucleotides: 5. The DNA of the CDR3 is TGTGCCAGCAGCTTCTCGGGGGGGCTTGAGACCCAGTACTTC. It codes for CASSFSGGLETQYF.

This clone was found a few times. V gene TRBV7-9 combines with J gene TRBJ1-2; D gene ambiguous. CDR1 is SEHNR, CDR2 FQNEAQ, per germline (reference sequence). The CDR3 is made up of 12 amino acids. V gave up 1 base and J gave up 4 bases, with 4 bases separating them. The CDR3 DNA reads TGTGCCAGCAGCTTAGACAGCTATGGCTACACCTTC. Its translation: CASSLDSYGYTF.

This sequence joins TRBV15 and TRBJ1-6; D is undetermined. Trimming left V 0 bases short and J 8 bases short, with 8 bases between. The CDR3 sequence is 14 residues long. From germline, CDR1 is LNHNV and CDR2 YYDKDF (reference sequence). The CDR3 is CATSRDQADSPLHF. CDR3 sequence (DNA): TGTGCCACCAGCAGAGATCAGGCGGATTCACCCCTCCACTTT.

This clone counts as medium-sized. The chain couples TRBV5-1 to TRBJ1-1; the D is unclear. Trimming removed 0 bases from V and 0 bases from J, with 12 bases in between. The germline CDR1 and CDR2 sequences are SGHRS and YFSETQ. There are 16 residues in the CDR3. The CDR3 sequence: CASSLGQAIMNTEAFF. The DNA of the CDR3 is TGCGCCAGCAGCTTGGGGCAGGCGATAATGAACACTGAAGCTTTCTTT.